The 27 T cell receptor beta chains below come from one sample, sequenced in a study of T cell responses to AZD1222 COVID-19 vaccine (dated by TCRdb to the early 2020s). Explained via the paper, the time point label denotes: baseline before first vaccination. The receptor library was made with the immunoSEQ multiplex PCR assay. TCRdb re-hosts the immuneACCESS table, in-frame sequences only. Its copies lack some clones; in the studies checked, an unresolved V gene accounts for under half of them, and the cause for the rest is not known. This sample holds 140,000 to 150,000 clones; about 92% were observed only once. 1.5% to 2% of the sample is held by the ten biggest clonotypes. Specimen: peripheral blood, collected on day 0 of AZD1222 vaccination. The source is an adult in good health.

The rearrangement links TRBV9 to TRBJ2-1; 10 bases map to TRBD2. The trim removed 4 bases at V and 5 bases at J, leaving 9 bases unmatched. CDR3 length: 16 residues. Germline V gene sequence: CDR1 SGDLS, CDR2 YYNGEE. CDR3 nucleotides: TGTGCCAGCAGCCCTCCACTAGCGGGGCCCCACAATGAGCAGTTCTTC. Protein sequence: CASSPPLAGPHNEQFF.

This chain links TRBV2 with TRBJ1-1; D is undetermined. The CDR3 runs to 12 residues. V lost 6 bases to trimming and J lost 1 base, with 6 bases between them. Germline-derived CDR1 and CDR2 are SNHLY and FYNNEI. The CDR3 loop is CASRRENTEAFF. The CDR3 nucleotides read TGTGCCAGCAGGCGGGAGAACACTGAAGCTTTCTTT.

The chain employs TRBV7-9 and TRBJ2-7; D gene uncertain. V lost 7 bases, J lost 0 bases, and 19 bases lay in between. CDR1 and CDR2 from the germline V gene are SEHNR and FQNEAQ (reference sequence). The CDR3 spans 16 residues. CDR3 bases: TGTGCCAGCACCCCCCTCGGTTTACCGAGCTCCTACGAGCAGTACTTC. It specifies CASTPLGLPSSYEQYF.

The CDR3 reads CASSDQGNTGELFF. CDR3 sequence (DNA): TGTGCCAGCAGTGACCAGGGGAACACCGGGGAGCTGTTTTTT. The rearrangement joins TRBV2 to TRBJ2-2; maybe TRBD1 (5 bases). The V gene's germline CDR1 is SNHLY and CDR2 FYNNEI. The CDR3 is 14 residues long. The V gene lost 3 bases and the J gene lost 1 base, with 6 bases spanning the gap.

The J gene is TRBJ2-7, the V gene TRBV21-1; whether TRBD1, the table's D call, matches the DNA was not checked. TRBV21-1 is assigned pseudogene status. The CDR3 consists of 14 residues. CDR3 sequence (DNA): TGTGCCGGTTTAGGGACAGGGGCCTTCTACGAGCAGTACTTC. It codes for CAGLGTGAFYEQYF.

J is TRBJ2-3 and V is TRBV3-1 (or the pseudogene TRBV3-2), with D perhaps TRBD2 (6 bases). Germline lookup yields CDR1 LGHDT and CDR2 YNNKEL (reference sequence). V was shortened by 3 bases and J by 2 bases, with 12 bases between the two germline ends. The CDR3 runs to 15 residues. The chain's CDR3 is CASSHRAGSTDTQYF. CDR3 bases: TGTGCCAGCAGCCACAGAGCGGGCTCCACAGATACGCAGTATTTT.

CDR3 sequence reads: CASRREEGYGYTF. The CDR3 DNA reads as TGTGCCAGCAGGAGGGAGGAAGGCTATGGCTACACCTTC. The genes are TRBV2 and TRBJ1-2; D gene uncertain. The CDR3 spans 13 residues. The V end was cut by 6 bases, the J end by 4 bases, with 12 bases between. The germline CDR1 and CDR2 sequences are SNHLY and FYNNEI.

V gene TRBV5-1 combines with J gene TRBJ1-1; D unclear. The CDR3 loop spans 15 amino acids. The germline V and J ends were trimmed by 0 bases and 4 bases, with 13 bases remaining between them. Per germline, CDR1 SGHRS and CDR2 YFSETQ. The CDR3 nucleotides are TGCGCCAGCAGCTTGGCCTCTGGGATAGGCACTGAAGCTTTCTTT. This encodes CASSLASGIGTEAFF. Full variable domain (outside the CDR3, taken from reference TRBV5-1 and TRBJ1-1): KAGVTQTPRYLIKTRGQQVTLSCSPISGHRSVSWYQQTPGQGLQFLFEYFSETQRNKGNFPGRFSGRQFSNSRSEMNVSTLELGDSALYLCASSLASGIGTEAFFGQGTRLTVV.

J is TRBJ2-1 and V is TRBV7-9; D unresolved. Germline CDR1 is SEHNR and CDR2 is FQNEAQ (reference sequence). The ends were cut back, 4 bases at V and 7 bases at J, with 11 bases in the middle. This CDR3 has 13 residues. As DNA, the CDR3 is TGTGCCAGCAGCTCCCTCTATAGGAATGAGCAGTTCTTC. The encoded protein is CASSSLYRNEQFF. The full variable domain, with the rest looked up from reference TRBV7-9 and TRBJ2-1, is DTGVSQNPRHKITKRGQNVTFRCDPISEHNRLYWYRQTLGQGPEFLTYFQNEAQLEKSRLLSDRFSAERPKGSFSTLEIQRTEQGDSAMYLCASSSLYRNEQFFGPGTRLTVL.

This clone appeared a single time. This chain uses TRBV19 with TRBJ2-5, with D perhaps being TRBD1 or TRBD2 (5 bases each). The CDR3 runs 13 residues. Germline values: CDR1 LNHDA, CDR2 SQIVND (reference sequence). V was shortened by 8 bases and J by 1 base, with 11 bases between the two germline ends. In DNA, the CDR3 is TGTGCCAGTTCAGGGACCGGCCAAGAGACCCAGTACTTC. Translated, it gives CASSGTGQETQYF.

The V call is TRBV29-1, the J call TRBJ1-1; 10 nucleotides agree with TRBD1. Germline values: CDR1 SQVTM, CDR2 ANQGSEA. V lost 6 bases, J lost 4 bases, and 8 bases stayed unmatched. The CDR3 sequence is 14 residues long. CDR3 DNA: TGCAGCGTAGACAGGGGGCTGGGGAGCACTGAAGCTTTCTTT. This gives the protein CSVDRGLGSTEAFF.

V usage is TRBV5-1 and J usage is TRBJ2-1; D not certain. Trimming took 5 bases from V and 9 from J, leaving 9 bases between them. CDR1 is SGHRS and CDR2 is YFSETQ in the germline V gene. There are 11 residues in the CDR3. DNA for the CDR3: TGCGCCAGCAGAGTAGCAGGTGAGCAGTTCTTC. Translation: CASRVAGEQFF.

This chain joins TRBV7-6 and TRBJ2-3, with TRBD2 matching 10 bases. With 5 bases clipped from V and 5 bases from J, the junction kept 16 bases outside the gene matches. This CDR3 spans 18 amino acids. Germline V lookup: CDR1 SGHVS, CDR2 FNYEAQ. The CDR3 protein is CASSPYPRLAGDRDTQYF. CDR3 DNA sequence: TGTGCCAGCAGCCCATACCCCCGTCTAGCGGGAGACAGAGATACGCAGTATTTT.

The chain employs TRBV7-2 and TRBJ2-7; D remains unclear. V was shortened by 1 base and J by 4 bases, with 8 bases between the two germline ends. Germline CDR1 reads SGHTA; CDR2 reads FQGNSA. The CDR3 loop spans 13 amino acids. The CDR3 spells CASSLVIEYEQYF. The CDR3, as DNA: TGTGCCAGCAGCTTAGTGATCGAATACGAGCAGTACTTC.

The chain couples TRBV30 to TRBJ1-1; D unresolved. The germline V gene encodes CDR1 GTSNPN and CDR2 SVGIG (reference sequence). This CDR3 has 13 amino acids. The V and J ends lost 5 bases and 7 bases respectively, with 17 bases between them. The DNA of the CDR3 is TGTGCCTGGGACATTACAAACTTAGGTGAAGCTTTCTTT. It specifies CAWDITNLGEAFF.

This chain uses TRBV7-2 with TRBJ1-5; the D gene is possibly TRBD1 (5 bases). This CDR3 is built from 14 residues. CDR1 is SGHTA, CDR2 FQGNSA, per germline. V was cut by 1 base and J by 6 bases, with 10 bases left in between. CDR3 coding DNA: TGTGCCAGCAGCTTAGGGTTGAGGGGTCAGCCCCAGCATTTT. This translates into CASSLGLRGQPQHF.

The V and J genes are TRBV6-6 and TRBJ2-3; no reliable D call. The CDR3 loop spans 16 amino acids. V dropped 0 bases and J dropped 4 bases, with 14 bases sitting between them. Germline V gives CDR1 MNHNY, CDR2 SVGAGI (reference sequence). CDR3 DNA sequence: TGTGCCAGCAGTTACTCTTCACCGGGTGCGGCAGATACGCAGTATTTT. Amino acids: CASSYSSPGAADTQYF.

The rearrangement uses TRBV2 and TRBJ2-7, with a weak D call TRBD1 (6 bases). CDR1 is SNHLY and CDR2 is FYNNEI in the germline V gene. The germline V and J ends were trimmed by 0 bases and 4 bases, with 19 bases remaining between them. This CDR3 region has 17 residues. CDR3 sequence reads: CASSEATIGTSYYEQYF. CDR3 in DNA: TGTGCCAGCAGTGAAGCCACTATCGGGACAAGTTATTACGAGCAGTACTTC.

Here the CDR3 reads CASSGQGNTEAFF. As DNA, the CDR3 is TGTGCCAGCAGCGGACAGGGGAACACTGAAGCTTTCTTT. The rearrangement links TRBV2 to TRBJ1-1, with 8 nucleotides matching TRBD1. The CDR3 extends over 13 amino acids. Germline-derived CDR1 and CDR2 are SNHLY and FYNNEI. V trimming: 6 bases; J trimming: 1 base; junction bases outside the gene matches: 1.

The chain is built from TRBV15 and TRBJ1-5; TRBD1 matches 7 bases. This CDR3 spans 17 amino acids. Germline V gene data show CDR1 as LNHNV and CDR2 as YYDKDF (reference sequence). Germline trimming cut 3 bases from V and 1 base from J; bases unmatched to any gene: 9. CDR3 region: CATSSFPGDSSNQPQHF. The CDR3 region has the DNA TGTGCCACCAGCAGCTTCCCCGGGGACAGCAGCAATCAGCCCCAGCATTTT. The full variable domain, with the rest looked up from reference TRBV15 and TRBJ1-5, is DAMVIQNPRYQVTQFGKPVTLSCSQTLNHNVMYWYQQKSSQAPKLLFHYYDKDFNNEADTPDNFQSRRPNTSFCFLDIRSPGLGDTAMYLCATSSFPGDSSNQPQHFGDGTRLSIL.

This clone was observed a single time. The CDR3 DNA is TGTGCCAGCAGTTACAGGGGGGGACTACAGTACTTC. Its protein is CASSYRGGLQYF. The chain links TRBV6-5 to TRBJ2-7, with TRBD2 as a possible D gene (7 bases). V was trimmed by 2 bases and J by 10 bases, leaving 12 bases between them. Germline assignment: CDR1 MNHEY and CDR2 SVGAGI. The CDR3 length is 12 residues.

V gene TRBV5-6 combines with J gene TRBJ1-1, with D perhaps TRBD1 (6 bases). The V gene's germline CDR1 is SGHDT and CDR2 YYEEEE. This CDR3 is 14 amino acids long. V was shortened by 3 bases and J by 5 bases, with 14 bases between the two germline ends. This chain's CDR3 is CASSSGHFGTEAFF. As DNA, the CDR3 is TGTGCCAGCAGCTCGGGACACTTCGGGACTGAAGCTTTCTTT.

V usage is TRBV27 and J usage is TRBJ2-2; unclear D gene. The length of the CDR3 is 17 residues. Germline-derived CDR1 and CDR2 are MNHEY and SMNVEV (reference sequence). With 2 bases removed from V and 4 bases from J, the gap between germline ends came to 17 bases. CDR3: CASSLAFRHPGTGELFF. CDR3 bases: TGTGCCAGCAGTTTAGCGTTCCGTCACCCGGGCACCGGGGAGCTGTTTTTT.

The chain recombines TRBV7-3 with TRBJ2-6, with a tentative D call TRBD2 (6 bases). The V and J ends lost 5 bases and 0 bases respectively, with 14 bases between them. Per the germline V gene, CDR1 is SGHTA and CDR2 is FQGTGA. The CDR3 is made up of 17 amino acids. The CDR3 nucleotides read TGTGCCAGCAGCCCCCAAGCGGGTCACTCTGGGGCCAACGTCCTGACTTTC. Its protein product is CASSPQAGHSGANVLTF.

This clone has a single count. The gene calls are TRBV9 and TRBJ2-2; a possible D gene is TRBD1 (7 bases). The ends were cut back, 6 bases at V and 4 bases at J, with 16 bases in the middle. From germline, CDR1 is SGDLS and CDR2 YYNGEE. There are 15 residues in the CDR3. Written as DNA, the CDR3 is TGTGCCAGCAACGGAGGGGGCCATCGCACCGGGGAGCTGTTTTTT. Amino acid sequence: CASNGGGHRTGELFF.

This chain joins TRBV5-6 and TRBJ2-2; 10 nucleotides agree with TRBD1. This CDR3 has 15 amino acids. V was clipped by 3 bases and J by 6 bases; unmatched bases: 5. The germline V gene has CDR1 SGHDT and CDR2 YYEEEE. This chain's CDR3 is CASSYLGQGSGELFF. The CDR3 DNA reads TGTGCCAGCAGCTACCTGGGACAGGGGTCCGGGGAGCTGTTTTTT.

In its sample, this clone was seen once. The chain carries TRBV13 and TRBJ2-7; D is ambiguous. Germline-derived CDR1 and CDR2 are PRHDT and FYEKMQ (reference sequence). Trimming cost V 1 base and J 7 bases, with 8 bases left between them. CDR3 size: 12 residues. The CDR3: CASSLVVGEQYF. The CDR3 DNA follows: TGTGCCAGCAGCTTAGTTGTAGGAGAGCAGTACTTC.